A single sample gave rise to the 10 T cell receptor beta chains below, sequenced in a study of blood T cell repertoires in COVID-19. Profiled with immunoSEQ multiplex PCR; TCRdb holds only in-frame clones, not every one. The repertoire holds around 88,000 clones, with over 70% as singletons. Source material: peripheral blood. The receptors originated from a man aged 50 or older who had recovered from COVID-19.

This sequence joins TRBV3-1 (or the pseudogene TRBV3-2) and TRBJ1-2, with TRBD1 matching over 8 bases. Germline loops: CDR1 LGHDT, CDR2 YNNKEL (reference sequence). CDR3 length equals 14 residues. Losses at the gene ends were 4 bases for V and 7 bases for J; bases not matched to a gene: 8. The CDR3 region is CASSPGTGGGGYTF. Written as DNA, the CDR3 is TGTGCCAGCAGCCCGGGGACAGGAGGCGGTGGCTACACCTTC.

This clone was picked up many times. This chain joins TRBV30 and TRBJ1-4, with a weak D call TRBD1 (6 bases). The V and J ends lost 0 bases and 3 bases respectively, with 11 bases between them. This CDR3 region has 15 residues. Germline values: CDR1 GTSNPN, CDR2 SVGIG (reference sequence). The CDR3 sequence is CAWSVMTGSNEKLFF. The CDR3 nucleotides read TGTGCCTGGAGTGTGATGACAGGATCTAATGAAAAACTGTTTTTT. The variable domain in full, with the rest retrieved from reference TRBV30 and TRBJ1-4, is SQTIHQWPATLVQPVGSPLSLECTVEGTSNPNLYWYRQAAGRGLQLLFYSVGIGQISSEVPQNLSASRPQDRQFILSSKKLLLSDSGFYLCAWSVMTGSNEKLFFGSGTQLSVL.

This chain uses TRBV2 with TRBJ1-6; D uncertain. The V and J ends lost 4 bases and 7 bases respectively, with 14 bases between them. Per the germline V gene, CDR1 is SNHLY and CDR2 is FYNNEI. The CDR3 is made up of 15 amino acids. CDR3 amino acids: CASSGTPGVNSPLHF. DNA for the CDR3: TGTGCCAGCAGTGGTACTCCGGGTGTCAATTCACCCCTCCACTTT.

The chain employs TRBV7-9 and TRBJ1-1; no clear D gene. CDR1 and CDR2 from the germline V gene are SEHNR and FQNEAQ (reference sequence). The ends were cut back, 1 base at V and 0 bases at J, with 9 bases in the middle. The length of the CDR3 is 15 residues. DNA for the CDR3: TGTGCCAGCAGCTTAGGGCCCCAGTTGAACACTGAAGCTTTCTTT. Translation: CASSLGPQLNTEAFF.

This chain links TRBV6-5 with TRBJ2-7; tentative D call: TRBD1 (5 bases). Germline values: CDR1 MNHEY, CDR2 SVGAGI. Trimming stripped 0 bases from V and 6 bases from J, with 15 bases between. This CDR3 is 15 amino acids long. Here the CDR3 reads CASSYSYQGTGEQYF. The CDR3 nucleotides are TGTGCCAGCAGTTACTCGTATCAGGGCACGGGCGAGCAGTACTTC.

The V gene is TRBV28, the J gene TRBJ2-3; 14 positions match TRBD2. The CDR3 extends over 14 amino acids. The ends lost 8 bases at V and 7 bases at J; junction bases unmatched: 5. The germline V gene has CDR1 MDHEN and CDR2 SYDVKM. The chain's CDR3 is CASEGLAGVYTQYF. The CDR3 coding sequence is TGTGCCAGCGAGGGACTAGCGGGAGTTTATACGCAGTATTTT.

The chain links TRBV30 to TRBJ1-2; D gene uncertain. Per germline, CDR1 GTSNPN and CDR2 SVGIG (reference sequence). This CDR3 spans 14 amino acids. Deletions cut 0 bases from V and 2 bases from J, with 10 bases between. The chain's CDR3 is CAWSVLEQNYGYTF. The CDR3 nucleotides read TGTGCCTGGAGTGTACTGGAGCAGAACTATGGCTACACCTTC.

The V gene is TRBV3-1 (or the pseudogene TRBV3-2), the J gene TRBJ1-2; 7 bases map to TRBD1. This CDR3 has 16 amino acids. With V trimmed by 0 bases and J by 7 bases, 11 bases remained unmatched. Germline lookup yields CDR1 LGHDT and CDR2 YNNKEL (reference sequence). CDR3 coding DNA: TGTGCCAGCAGCCAAGAGGGCCTACAGGGGTCGGGTGGCTACACCTTC. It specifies CASSQEGLQGSGGYTF.

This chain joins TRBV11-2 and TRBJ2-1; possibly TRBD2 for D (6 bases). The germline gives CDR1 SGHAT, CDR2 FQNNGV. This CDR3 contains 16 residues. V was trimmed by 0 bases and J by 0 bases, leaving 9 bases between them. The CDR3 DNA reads TGTGCCAGCAGCTTAGAACGGCGGGGCTCCTACAATGAGCAGTTCTTC. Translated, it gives CASSLERRGSYNEQFF.

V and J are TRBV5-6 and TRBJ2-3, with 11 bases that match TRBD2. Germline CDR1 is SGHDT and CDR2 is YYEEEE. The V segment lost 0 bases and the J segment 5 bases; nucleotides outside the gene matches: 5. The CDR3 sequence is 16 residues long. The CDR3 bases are TGTGCCAGCAGCTTGGCCATGACTAGCGGGATAGATACGCAGTATTTT. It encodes CASSLAMTSGIDTQYF.